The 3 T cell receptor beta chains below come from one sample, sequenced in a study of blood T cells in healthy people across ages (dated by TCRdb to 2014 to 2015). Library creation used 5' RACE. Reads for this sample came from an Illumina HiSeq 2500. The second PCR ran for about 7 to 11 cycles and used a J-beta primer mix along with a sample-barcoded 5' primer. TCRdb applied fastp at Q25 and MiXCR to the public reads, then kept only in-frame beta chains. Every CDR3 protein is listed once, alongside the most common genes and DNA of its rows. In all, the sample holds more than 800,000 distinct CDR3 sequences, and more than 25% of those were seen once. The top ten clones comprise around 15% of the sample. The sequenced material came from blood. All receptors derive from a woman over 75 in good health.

The CDR3 loop reads CASSFMSQGDTQYF. As DNA, the CDR3 is TGTGCCAGCAGCTTTATGTCACAAGGGGATACGCAGTATTTT. The V gene is TRBV7-2, the J gene TRBJ2-3, with unresolved D. The CDR3 covers 14 residues. Trimming took off 3 bases at V and 6 bases at J, with 13 bases between the two ends. Germline CDR1 and CDR2: SGHTA and FQGNSA.

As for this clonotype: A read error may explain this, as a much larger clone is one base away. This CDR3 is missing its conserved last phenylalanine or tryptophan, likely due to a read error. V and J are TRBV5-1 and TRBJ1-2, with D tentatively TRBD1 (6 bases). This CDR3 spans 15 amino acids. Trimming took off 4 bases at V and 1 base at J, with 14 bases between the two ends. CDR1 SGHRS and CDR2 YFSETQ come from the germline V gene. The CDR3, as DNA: TGCGCCAGCAGCCCCTGGACAGCCGATAACTATGGCTACACCATC. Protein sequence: CASSPWTADNYGYTI.

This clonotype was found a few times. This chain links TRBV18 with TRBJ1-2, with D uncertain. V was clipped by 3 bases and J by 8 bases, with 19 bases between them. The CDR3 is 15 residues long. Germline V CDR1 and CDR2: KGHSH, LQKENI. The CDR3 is CASSPDGPPIGGYTF. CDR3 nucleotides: TGTGCCAGCTCACCTGACGGGCCCCCTATTGGGGGCTACACCTTC. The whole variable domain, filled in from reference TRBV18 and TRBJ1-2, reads NAGVMQNPRHLVRRRGQEARLRCSPMKGHSHVYWYRQLPEEGLKFMVYLQKENIIDESGMPKERFSAEFPKEGPSILRIQQVVRGDSAAYFCASSPDGPPIGGYTFGSGTRLTVV.